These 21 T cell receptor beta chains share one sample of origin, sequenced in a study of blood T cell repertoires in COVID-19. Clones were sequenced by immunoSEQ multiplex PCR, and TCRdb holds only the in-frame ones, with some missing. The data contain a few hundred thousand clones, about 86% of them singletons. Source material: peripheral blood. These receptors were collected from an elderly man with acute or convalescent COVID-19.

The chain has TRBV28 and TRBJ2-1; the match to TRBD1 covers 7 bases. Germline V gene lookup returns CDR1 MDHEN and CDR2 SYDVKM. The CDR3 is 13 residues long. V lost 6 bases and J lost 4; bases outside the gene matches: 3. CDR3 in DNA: TGTGCCAGCAGGCCGACAGGGTACAATGAGCAGTTCTTC. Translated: CASRPTGYNEQFF. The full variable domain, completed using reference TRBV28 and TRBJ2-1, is DVKVTQSSRYLVKRTGEKVFLECVQDMDHENMFWYRQDPGLGLRLIYFSYDVKMKEKGDIPEGYSVSREKKERFSLILESASTNQTSMYLCASRPTGYNEQFFGPGTRLTVL.

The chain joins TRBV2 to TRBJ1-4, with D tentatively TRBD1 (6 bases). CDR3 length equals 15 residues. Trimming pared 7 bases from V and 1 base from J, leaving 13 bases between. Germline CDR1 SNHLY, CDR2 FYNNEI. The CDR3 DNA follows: TGTGCCAGCACCGGACAGAGTCTAACTAATGAAAAACTGTTTTTT. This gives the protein CASTGQSLTNEKLFF.

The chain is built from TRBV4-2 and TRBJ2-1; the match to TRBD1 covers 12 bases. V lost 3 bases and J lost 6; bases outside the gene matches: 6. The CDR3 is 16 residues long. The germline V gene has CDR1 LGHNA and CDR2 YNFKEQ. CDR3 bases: TGTGCCAGCAGCCAGAGCGGGACAGGGGGCATCAATGAGCAGTTCTTC. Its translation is CASSQSGTGGINEQFF.

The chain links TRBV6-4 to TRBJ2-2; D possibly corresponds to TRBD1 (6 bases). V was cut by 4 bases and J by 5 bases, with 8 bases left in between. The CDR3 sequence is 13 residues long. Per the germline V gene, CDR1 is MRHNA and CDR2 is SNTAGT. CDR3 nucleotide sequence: TGTGCCAGCAGTGGCACAGGGACCGGGGAGCTGTTTTTT. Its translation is CASSGTGTGELFF.

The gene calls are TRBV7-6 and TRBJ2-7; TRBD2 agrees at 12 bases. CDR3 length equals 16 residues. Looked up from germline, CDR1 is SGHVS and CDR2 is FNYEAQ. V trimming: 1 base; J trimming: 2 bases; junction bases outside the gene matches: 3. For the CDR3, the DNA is TGTGCCAGCAGCTTAGGGACTAGCGGGACGCCCTACGAGCAGTACTTC. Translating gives CASSLGTSGTPYEQYF. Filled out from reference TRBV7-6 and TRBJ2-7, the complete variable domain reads GAGVSQSPRYKVTKRGQDVALRCDPISGHVSLYWYRQALGQGPEFLTYFNYEAQQDKSGLPNDRFSAERPEGSISTLTIQRTEQRDSAMYRCASSLGTSGTPYEQYFGPGTRLTVT.

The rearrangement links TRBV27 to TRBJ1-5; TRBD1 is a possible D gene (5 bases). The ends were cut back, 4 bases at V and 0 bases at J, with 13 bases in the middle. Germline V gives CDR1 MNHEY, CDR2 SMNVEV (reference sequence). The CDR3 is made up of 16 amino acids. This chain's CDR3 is CASSSSDTFSNQPQHF. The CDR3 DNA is TGTGCCAGCAGTTCGTCGGACACCTTTAGCAATCAGCCCCAGCATTTT.

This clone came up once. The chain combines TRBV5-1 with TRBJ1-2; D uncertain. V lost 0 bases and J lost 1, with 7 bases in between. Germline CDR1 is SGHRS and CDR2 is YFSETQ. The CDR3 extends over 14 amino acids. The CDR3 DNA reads TGCGCCAGCAGCTTGGCCCATTTTAACTATGGCTACACCTTC. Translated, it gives CASSLAHFNYGYTF.

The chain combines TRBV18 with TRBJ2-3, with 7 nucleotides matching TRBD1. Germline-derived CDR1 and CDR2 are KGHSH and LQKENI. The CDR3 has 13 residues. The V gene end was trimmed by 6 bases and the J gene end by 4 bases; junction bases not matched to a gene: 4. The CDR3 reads CASSRQGADTQYF. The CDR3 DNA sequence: TGTGCCAGCTCTCGACAGGGAGCAGATACGCAGTATTTT.

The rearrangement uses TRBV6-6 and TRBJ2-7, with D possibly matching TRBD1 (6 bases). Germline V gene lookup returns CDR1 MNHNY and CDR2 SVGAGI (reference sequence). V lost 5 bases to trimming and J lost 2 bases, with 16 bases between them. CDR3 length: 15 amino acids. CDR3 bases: TGTGCCAGCAGTCTCCTCGGGACACCAACCTACGAGCAGTACTTC. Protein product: CASSLLGTPTYEQYF.

The CDR3 reads CASSRDRAYNEQFF. CDR3 nucleotides: TGTGCCAGCTCAAGGGACAGGGCATACAATGAGCAGTTCTTC. The V call is TRBV18, the J call TRBJ2-1; 9 bases agree with TRBD1. The germline gives CDR1 KGHSH, CDR2 LQKENI. The CDR3 is made up of 14 amino acids. V trimming: 5 bases; J trimming: 4 bases; junction bases outside the gene matches: 3.

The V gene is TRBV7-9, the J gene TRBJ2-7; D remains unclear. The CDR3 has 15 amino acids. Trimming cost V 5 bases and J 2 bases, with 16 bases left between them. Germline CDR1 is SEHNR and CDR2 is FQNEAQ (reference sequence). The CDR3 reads CASSPSLAGPYEQYF. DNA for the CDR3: TGTGCCAGCAGCCCGAGCCTGGCAGGCCCCTACGAGCAGTACTTC.

CDR3 nucleotides: TGTGCCAGCAGTCGAAGACTGGGGCATGAGCAGTTCTTC. This translates into CASSRRLGHEQFF. The V gene is TRBV7-9, the J gene TRBJ2-1; TRBD1 is a possible D gene (5 bases). The germline V and J ends were trimmed by 6 bases and 8 bases, with 14 bases remaining between them. CDR1 and CDR2 from the germline V gene are SEHNR and FQNEAQ (reference sequence). The CDR3 loop spans 13 amino acids.

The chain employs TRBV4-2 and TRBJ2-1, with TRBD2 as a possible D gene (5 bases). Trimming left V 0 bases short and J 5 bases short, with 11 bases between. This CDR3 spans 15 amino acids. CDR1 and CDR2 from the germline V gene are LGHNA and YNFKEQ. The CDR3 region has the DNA TGTGCCAGCAGCCAAGATCGGGAACTTAACAATGAGCAGTTCTTC. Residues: CASSQDRELNNEQFF.

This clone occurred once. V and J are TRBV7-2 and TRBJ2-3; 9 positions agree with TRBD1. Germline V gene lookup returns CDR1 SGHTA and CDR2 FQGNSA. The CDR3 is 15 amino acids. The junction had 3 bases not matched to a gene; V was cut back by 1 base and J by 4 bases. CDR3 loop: CASSLDRGRPDTQYF. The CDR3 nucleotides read TGTGCCAGCAGCTTAGACAGGGGGCGCCCAGATACGCAGTATTTT. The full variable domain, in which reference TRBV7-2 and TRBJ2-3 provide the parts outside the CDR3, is GAGVSQSPSNKVTEKGKDVELRCDPISGHTALYWYRQSLGQGLEFLIYFQGNSAPDKSGLPSDRFSAERTGGSVSTLTIQRTQQEDSAVYLCASSLDRGRPDTQYFGPGTRLTVL.

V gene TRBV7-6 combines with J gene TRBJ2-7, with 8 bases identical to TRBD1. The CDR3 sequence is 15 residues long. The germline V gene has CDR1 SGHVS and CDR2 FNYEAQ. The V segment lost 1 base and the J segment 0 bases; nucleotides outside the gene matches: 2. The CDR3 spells CASSLDRGVSYEQYF. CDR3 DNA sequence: TGTGCCAGCAGCTTAGACAGGGGGGTCTCCTACGAGCAGTACTTC.

CDR3 nucleotides: TGTGCCAGCAGCTTAGGAGACTCCGAGCAAAATCAGCCCCAGCATTTT. Its translation: CASSLGDSEQNQPQHF. J is TRBJ1-5 and V is TRBV7-9; D ambiguous. Between the trimmed V and J ends, which lost 1 base and 4 bases, there was a span of 14 bases. CDR1 is SEHNR and CDR2 is FQNEAQ in the germline V gene (reference sequence). This CDR3 is built from 16 residues. The entire variable domain, with the rest obtained from reference TRBV7-9 and TRBJ1-5, is as follows: DTGVSQNPRHKITKRGQNVTFRCDPISEHNRLYWYRQTLGQGPEFLTYFQNEAQLEKSRLLSDRFSAERPKGSFSTLEIQRTEQGDSAMYLCASSLGDSEQNQPQHFGDGTRLSIL.

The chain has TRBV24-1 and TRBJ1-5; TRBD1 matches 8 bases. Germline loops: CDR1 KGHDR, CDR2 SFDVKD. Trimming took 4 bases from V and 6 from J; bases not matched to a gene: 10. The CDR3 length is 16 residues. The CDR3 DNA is TGTGCCACCAGTGACCCCGGACAGGGAGGGGGTCAGCCCCAGCATTTT. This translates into CATSDPGQGGGQPQHF.

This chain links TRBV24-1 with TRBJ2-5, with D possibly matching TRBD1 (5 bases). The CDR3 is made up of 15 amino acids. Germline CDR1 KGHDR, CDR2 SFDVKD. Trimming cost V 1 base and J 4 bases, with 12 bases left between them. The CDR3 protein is CATSDFRGRAETQYF. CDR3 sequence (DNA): TGTGCCACCAGTGATTTCAGAGGCAGGGCAGAGACCCAGTACTTC.

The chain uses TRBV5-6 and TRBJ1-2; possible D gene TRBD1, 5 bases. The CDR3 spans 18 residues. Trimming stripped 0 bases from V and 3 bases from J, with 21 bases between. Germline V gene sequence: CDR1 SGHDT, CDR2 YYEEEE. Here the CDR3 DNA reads TGTGCCAGCAGCTTGGCCTTCCCGAGATGGGGCGCCTACTATGGCTACACCTTC. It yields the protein CASSLAFPRWGAYYGYTF.

This CDR3 is CAWSVNRGKGEQFF. The CDR3 nucleotides are TGTGCCTGGAGTGTAAACAGGGGTAAGGGTGAGCAGTTCTTC. The chain links TRBV30 to TRBJ2-1; 7 bases align to TRBD1. V gave up 0 bases and J gave up 9 bases; unmatched junction bases: 8. Germline V gene lookup returns CDR1 GTSNPN and CDR2 SVGIG (reference sequence). The CDR3 sequence is 14 residues long.

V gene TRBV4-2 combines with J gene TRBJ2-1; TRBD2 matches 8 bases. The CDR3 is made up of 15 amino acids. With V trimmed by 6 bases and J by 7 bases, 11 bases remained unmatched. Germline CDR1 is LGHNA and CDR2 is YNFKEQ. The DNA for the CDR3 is TGTGCCAGCAGATCCCACCCGGGAGGGCCGAATGAGCAGTTCTTC. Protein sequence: CASRSHPGGPNEQFF.